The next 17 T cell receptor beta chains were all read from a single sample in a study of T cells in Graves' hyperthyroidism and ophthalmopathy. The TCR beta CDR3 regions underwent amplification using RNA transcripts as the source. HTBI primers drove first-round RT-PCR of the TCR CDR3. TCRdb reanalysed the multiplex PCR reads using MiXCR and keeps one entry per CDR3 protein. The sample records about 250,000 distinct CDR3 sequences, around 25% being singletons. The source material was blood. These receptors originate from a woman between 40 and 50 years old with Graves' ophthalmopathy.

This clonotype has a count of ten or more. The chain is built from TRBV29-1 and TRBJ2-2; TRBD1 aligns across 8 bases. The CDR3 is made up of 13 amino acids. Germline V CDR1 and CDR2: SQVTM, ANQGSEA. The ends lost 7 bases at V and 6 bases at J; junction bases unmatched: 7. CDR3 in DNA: TGCAGCGGCCGGGACAGGTACTCCGGGGAGCTGTTTTTT. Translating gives CSGRDRYSGELFF.

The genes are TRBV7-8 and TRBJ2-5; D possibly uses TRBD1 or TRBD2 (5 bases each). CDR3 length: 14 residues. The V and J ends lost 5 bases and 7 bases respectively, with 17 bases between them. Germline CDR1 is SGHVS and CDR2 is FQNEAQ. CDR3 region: CASSHQGESGTQYF. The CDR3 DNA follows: TGTGCCAGCAGCCACCAAGGGGAGTCCGGGACCCAGTACTTC.

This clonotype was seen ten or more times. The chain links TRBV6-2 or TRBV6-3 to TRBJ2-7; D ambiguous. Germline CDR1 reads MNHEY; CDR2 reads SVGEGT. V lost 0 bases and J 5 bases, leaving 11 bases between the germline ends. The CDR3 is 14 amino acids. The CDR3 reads CASSYSVFRDEQYF. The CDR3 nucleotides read TGTGCCAGCAGTTACTCGGTGTTTAGAGACGAGCAGTACTTC.

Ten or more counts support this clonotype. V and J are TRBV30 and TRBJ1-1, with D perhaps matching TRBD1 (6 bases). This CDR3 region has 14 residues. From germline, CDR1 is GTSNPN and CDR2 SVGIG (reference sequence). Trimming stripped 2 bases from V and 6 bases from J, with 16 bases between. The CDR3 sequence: CAWSPRGGLPEAFF. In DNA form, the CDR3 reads TGTGCCTGGAGTCCACGGGGGGGCCTCCCTGAAGCTTTCTTT.

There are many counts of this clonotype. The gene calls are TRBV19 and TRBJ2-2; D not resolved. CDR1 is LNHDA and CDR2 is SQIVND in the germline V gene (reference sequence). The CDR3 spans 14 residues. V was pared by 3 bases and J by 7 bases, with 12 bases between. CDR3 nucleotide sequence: TGTGCCAGTAGTATCCGTCGGACGGGCGGGGAGCTGTTTTTT. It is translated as CASSIRRTGGELFF.

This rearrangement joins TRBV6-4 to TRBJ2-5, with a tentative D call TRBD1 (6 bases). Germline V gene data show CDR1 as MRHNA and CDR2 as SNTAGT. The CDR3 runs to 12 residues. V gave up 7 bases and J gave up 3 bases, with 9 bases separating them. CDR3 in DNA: TGTGCCAGCATACAGGGAGAAGAGACCCAGTACTTC. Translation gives CASIQGEETQYF.

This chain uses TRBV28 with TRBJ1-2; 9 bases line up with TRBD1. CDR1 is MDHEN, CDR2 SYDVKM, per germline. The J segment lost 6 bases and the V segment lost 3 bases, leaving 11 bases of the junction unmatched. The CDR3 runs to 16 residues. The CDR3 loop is CASSLTGGTERDGYTF. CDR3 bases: TGTGCCAGCAGTTTGACAGGGGGGACGGAGAGGGATGGCTACACCTTC.

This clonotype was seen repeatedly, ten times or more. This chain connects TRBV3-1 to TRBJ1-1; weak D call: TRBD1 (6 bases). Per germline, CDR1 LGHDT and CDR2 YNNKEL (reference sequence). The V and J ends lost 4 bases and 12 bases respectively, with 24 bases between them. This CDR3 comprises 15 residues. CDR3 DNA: TGTGCCAGCAGCCCTATGACGGGGGCACGGGTAGGGACTTTCTTT. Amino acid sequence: CASSPMTGARVGTFF.

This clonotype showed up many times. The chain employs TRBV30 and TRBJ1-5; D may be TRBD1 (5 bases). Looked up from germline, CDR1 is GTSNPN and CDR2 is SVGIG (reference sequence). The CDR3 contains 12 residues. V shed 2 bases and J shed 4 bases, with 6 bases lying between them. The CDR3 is CAWSWGNQPQHF. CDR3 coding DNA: TGTGCCTGGAGTTGGGGGAATCAGCCCCAGCATTTT.

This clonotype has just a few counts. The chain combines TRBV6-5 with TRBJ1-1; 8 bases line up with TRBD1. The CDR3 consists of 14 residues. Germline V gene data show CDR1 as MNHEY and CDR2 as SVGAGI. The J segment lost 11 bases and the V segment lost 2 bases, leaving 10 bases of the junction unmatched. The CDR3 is CASSYETGASLAFF. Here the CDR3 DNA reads TGTGCCAGCAGTTACGAGACAGGGGCTAGTTTGGCTTTCTTT.

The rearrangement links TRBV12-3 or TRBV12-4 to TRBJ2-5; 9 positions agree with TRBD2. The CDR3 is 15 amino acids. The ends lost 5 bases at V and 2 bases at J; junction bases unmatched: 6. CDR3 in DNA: TGTGCCAGCAGTCTCGGACTAGCGCCTCAAGAGACCCAGTACTTC. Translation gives CASSLGLAPQETQYF.

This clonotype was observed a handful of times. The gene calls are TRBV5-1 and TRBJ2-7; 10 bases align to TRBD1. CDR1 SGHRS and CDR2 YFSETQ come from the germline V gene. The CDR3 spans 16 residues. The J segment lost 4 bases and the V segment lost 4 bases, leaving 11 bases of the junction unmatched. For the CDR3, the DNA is TGCGCCAGCAGCCCCTCGACAGGGGGCGGTGTATACGAGCAGTACTTC. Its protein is CASSPSTGGGVYEQYF.

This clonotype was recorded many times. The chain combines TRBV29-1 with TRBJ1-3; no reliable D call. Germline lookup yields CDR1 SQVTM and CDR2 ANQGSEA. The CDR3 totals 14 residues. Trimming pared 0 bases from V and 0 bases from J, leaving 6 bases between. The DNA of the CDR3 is TGCAGCGTTGAAGACAGTATCTCTGGAAACACCATATATTTT. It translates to CSVEDSISGNTIYF. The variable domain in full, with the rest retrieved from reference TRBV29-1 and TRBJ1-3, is SAVISQKPSRDICQRGTSLTIQCQVDSQVTMMFWYRQQPGQSLTLIATANQGSEATYESGFVIDKFPISRPNLTFSTLTVSNMSPEDSSIYLCSVEDSISGNTIYFGEGSWLTVV.

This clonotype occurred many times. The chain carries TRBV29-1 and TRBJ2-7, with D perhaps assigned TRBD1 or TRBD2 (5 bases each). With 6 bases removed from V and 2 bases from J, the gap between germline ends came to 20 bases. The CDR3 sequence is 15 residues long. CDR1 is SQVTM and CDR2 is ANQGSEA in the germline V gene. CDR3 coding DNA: TGCAGCGTGATATCTTCCGGGACGGTCACCTACGAGCAGTACTTC. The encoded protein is CSVISSGTVTYEQYF.

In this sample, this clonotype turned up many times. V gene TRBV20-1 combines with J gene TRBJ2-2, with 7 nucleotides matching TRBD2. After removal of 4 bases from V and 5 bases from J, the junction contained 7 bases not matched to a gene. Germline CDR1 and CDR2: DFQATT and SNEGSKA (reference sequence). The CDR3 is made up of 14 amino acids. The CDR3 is CSANPGGRTGELFF. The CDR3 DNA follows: TGCAGTGCTAACCCGGGAGGACGGACCGGGGAGCTGTTTTTT.

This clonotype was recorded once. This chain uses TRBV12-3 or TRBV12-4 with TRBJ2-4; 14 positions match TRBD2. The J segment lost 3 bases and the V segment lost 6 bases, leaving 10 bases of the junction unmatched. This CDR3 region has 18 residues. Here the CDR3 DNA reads TGTGCCAGCAGGGGCGGACTAGCGGGAGGATGGGGCAAAAACATTCAGTACTTC. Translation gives CASRGGLAGGWGKNIQYF.

The CDR3 DNA reads TGTGCCAGCAGTTGGACAGGGAACCACGAGCAGTACTTC. The encoded protein is CASSWTGNHEQYF. This chain links TRBV28 with TRBJ2-7, with 8 nucleotides matching TRBD1. The CDR3 is 13 amino acids. V lost 4 bases and J lost 5; bases outside the gene matches: 4. The germline V gene has CDR1 MDHEN and CDR2 SYDVKM. The whole variable domain, remainder taken from reference TRBV28 and TRBJ2-7, is DVKVTQSSRYLVKRTGEKVFLECVQDMDHENMFWYRQDPGLGLRLIYFSYDVKMKEKGDIPEGYSVSREKKERFSLILESASTNQTSMYLCASSWTGNHEQYFGPGTRLTVT.